The next 23 T cell receptor beta chains were all read from a single sample in a study of blood T cells in healthy people across ages (dated by TCRdb to 2014 to 2015). The library was built by means of 5' RACE. Sequencing was carried out with an Illumina HiSeq 2500. A second PCR of about 6 to 12 cycles was run with a J-beta primer mix and a sample-barcoded 5' primer. TCRdb cleaned the public reads at Q25 with fastp, built clones with MiXCR and kept in-frame beta chains. Entries that share a CDR3 protein sequence are merged under the most common genes and DNA. This sample holds roughly 1.5 million distinct CDR3 sequences; roughly 43% were observed only once. About 4% of the sample belongs to the ten largest clones. Sequences were obtained from blood. The receptors here all came from a woman aged 18 to 35 in good health.

V gene TRBV4-3 combines with J gene TRBJ2-5, with 9 bases identical to TRBD2. The J call may not be correct, given that the DNA end is closer to TRBJ2-7. Per germline, CDR1 LGHNA and CDR2 YSLEER. This CDR3 has 17 amino acids. In nucleotides, the CDR3 is TGCGCCAGCAGCCAAGATTTGGCTAGCGGGAAGTCGAACGAGCAGTACTTC. Residues: CASSQDLASGKSNEQYF.

V usage is TRBV7-9 and J usage is TRBJ1-1; D gene unclear. Germline assignment: CDR1 SEHNR and CDR2 FQNEAQ (reference sequence). The V gene lost 8 bases and the J gene lost 2 bases, with 15 bases spanning the gap. This CDR3 comprises 14 residues. The CDR3 is CASGSTVGNTEAFF. The CDR3 DNA reads TGTGCCAGCGGCTCGACGGTGGGCAACACTGAAGCTTTCTTT.

The gene calls are TRBV5-1 and TRBJ2-5; D remains ambiguous. The length of the CDR3 is 14 residues. V was trimmed by 0 bases and J by 5 bases, leaving 11 bases between them. CDR1 and CDR2 (germline): SGHRS, YFSETQ. CDR3 bases: TGCGCCAGCAGCTTGGAGGACGTTGTCGAGACCCAGTACTTC. This translates into CASSLEDVVETQYF.

The genes are TRBV27 and TRBJ1-6; no definite D call. The CDR3 sequence is 13 residues long. Trimming shortened V by 3 bases and J by 12 bases, and 12 bases separated the two germline ends. The V gene's germline CDR1 is MNHEY and CDR2 SMNVEV (reference sequence). This CDR3 is CASSFSGRVPLHF. The CDR3 coding sequence is TGTGCCAGCAGTTTCTCAGGCCGGGTACCCCTCCACTTT.

Only a few counts were recorded for this clonotype. The chain combines TRBV7-2 with TRBJ1-2; 12 bases match TRBD1. The germline V gene has CDR1 SGHTA and CDR2 FQGNSA. This CDR3 is 20 amino acids long. Unmatched junction bases numbered 20, after V lost 5 bases and J lost 4 bases. The CDR3 protein is CASSGIVMWGQGAQSYGYTF. DNA for the CDR3: TGTGCCAGCAGCGGAATTGTTATGTGGGGACAGGGGGCGCAGAGCTATGGCTACACCTTC.

This clonotype was seen only a few times. The gene calls are TRBV27 and TRBJ2-7; D is uncertain. V dropped 5 bases and J dropped 2 bases, with 13 bases sitting between them. Germline V gene data show CDR1 as MNHEY and CDR2 as SMNVEV (reference sequence). The CDR3 runs 14 residues. The CDR3 DNA follows: TGTGCCAGCAGTGTAACCCTCTCTGCCTACGAGCAGTACTTC. Amino acid sequence: CASSVTLSAYEQYF.

This clonotype appeared a few times. The chain has TRBV6-2 or TRBV6-3 and TRBJ2-1; a possible D gene is TRBD1 (5 bases). This CDR3 spans 14 amino acids. V lost 2 bases to trimming and J lost 5 bases, with 10 bases between them. Germline loops: CDR1 MNHEY, CDR2 SVGEGT. The CDR3 DNA reads as TGTGCCAGCAGTTACGGTCAGGGTAACAATGAGCAGTTCTTC. This sequence encodes CASSYGQGNNEQFF.

This rearrangement joins TRBV15 to TRBJ2-7; the D is unclear. Germline-derived CDR1 and CDR2 are LNHNV and YYDKDF (reference sequence). The V end was cut by 1 base, the J end by 4 bases, with 5 bases between. The length of the CDR3 is 12 residues. CDR3 in DNA: TGTGCCACCAGCAGAGTTGGTTACGAGCAGTACTTC. It specifies CATSRVGYEQYF.

On this clonotype: Given a much more abundant clone one base away, this may be a read error. The chain couples TRBV7-2 to TRBJ2-3; a possible D gene is TRBD2 (5 bases). The V and J ends lost 2 bases and 8 bases respectively, with 17 bases between them. Germline values: CDR1 SGHTA, CDR2 FQGNSA. The CDR3 has 15 amino acids. The CDR3, as DNA: TGTGCCAGCAGCTTATTGGACTGGGGATCAGGTACGCAGTATTTT. This encodes CASSLLDWGSGTQYF.

This rearrangement joins TRBV29-1 to TRBJ1-1, with D tentatively TRBD1 (5 bases). Trimming shortened V by 7 bases and J by 2 bases, and 17 bases separated the two germline ends. Germline V gene lookup returns CDR1 SQVTM and CDR2 ANQGSEA. This CDR3 region has 14 residues. CDR3 sequence: CSAGKGTRNTEAFF. CDR3 DNA: TGCAGCGCGGGGAAGGGGACCCGCAACACTGAAGCTTTCTTT.

The V call is TRBV7-2, the J call TRBJ2-6; 7 bases are shared with TRBD1. Germline V gives CDR1 SGHTA, CDR2 FQGNSA. The CDR3 extends over 15 amino acids. The V segment lost 5 bases and the J segment 7 bases; nucleotides outside the gene matches: 8. The CDR3 region has the DNA TGTGCCAGCAGCCGGGTAGGGGGCGGAGCCAACGTCCTGACTTTC. This codes for CASSRVGGGANVLTF. Together with reference TRBV7-2 and TRBJ2-6, the CDR3 gives the full variable domain: GAGVSQSPSNKVTEKGKDVELRCDPISGHTALYWYRQSLGQGLEFLIYFQGNSAPDKSGLPSDRFSAERTGGSVSTLTIQRTQQEDSAVYLCASSRVGGGANVLTFGAGSRLTVL.

This clonotype was counted many times. This chain uses TRBV29-1 with TRBJ2-7; 8 bases fit TRBD1. Germline values: CDR1 SQVTM, CDR2 ANQGSEA. The J segment lost 6 bases and the V segment lost 4 bases, leaving 14 bases of the junction unmatched. The CDR3 spans 15 residues. The CDR3 here is CSVGGMDRDNTEQYF. CDR3 sequence (DNA): TGCAGCGTTGGTGGTATGGACAGGGATAACACCGAGCAGTACTTC.

The sample holds a few counts of this clonotype. V and J are TRBV7-9 and TRBJ2-5, with D unclear. The ends were cut back, 4 bases at V and 2 bases at J, with 17 bases in the middle. Germline assignment: CDR1 SEHNR and CDR2 FQNEAQ (reference sequence). The CDR3 contains 16 residues. CDR3: CASSSTLGELQETQYF. CDR3 DNA: TGTGCCAGCAGCTCCACCCTAGGCGAATTACAAGAGACCCAGTACTTC.

This clonotype has only a few counts. The chain couples TRBV20-1 to TRBJ1-4; 11 bases line up with TRBD1. The V gene's germline CDR1 is DFQATT and CDR2 SNEGSKA (reference sequence). V lost 3 bases to trimming and J lost 2 bases; unmatched junction nucleotides: 11. The CDR3 contains 18 residues. The chain's CDR3 is CSARRTGGVVRTNEKLFF. Written as DNA, the CDR3 is TGCAGTGCTAGGAGGACAGGGGGCGTCGTTCGGACTAATGAAAAACTGTTTTTT.

This clonotype was seen only a few times. The chain carries TRBV5-4 and TRBJ2-5, with 10 bases matching TRBD1. The V and J ends lost 5 bases and 5 bases, in that order; junction bases with no gene match: 9. The CDR3 is made up of 15 amino acids. Germline V gene sequence: CDR1 SGHNT, CDR2 YYREEE (reference sequence). CDR3 nucleotides: TGTGCCAGCAGGTTAGGGACAGGGGTAGGGGAGACCCAGTACTTC. Its protein is CASRLGTGVGETQYF. Filled out from reference TRBV5-4 and TRBJ2-5, the complete variable domain reads ETGVTQSPTHLIKTRGQQVTLRCSSQSGHNTVSWYQQALGQGPQFIFQYYREEENGRGNFPPRFSGLQFPNYSSELNVNALELDDSALYLCASRLGTGVGETQYFGPGTRLLVL.

As concerns this clonotype: A junction boundary mismatches the germline segment, possibly from a read error. The chain recombines TRBV27 with TRBJ2-1; possible D gene TRBD2, 5 bases. The germline gives CDR1 MNHEY, CDR2 SMNVEV (reference sequence). The CDR3 has 16 amino acids. The CDR3 spells CASRKSPGNSYNEQFF. CDR3 coding DNA: TGCGCCAGCCGCAAGTCTCCCGGGAACTCCTACAATGAGCAGTTCTTC.

The rearrangement uses TRBV5-1 and TRBJ2-1, with a possible D match to TRBD2 (5 bases). CDR1 and CDR2 (germline): SGHRS, YFSETQ. V lost 0 bases and J lost 8, with 15 bases in between. The CDR3 runs to 15 residues. CDR3 sequence: CASSLGSSLGDEQFF. CDR3 coding DNA: TGCGCCAGCAGCTTGGGAAGCTCCCTGGGAGATGAGCAGTTCTTC.

The chain joins TRBV20-1 to TRBJ1-2; D not certain. The V gene's germline CDR1 is DFQATT and CDR2 SNEGSKA (reference sequence). V was shortened by 2 bases and J by 6 bases, with 7 bases between the two germline ends. CDR3 length equals 11 residues. The CDR3 sequence: CSARTPDGYTF. CDR3 in DNA: TGCAGTGCTAGAACCCCTGATGGCTACACCTTC.

The chain joins TRBV7-2 to TRBJ2-5; TRBD2 aligns across 14 bases. Germline loops: CDR1 SGHTA, CDR2 FQGNSA. The CDR3 runs to 17 residues. Germline trimming cut 6 bases from V and 4 bases from J; bases unmatched to any gene: 10. CDR3 nucleotides: TGTGCCAGCAGTTTACGACTAGCGGGAGGGCATACAGAGACCCAGTACTTC. Translated, it gives CASSLRLAGGHTETQYF. The full variable domain, rest sourced from reference TRBV7-2 and TRBJ2-5, is GAGVSQSPSNKVTEKGKDVELRCDPISGHTALYWYRQSLGQGLEFLIYFQGNSAPDKSGLPSDRFSAERTGGSVSTLTIQRTQQEDSAVYLCASSLRLAGGHTETQYFGPGTRLLVL.

The V gene is TRBV9, the J gene TRBJ2-3; 10 bases line up with TRBD1. V shed 4 bases and J 1 base; nucleotides not matched to a gene: 6. CDR1 and CDR2 from the germline V gene are SGDLS and YYNGEE. This CDR3 is built from 16 residues. CDR3 sequence: CASSSSGTGGTDTQYF. Here the CDR3 DNA reads TGTGCCAGCAGCTCCTCCGGGACAGGGGGCACAGATACGCAGTATTTT.

The rearrangement uses TRBV9 and TRBJ2-4; no clear D. TRBJ2-7 explains the end of the DNA better; the J call may be wrong. This CDR3 comprises 15 residues. The germline V gene has CDR1 SGDLS and CDR2 YYNGEE. CDR3 bases: TGTGCCAGCAGCGTAGTAGAATCGCTTTCCTACGAGCAGTACTTC. Translation gives CASSVVESLSYEQYF.

This chain uses TRBV20-1 with TRBJ1-6; 8 nucleotides line up with TRBD1. This CDR3 has 15 amino acids. J was trimmed by 7 bases and V by 0 bases; bases with no gene match: 5. Germline V gene data show CDR1 as DFQATT and CDR2 as SNEGSKA (reference sequence). Here the CDR3 reads CSAREGQGANSPLHF. The CDR3 coding sequence is TGCAGTGCTAGAGAGGGCCAGGGGGCGAATTCACCCCTCCACTTT.

This clonotype has just a few counts. This chain connects TRBV4-3 to TRBJ2-7; possible D gene TRBD1, 5 bases. V dropped 1 base and J dropped 3 bases, with 10 bases sitting between them. The length of the CDR3 is 14 residues. Germline CDR1 reads LGHNA; CDR2 reads YSLEER. CDR3 sequence reads: CASSQVQGFYEQYF. CDR3 coding DNA: TGCGCCAGCAGCCAAGTTCAGGGATTCTACGAGCAGTACTTC.